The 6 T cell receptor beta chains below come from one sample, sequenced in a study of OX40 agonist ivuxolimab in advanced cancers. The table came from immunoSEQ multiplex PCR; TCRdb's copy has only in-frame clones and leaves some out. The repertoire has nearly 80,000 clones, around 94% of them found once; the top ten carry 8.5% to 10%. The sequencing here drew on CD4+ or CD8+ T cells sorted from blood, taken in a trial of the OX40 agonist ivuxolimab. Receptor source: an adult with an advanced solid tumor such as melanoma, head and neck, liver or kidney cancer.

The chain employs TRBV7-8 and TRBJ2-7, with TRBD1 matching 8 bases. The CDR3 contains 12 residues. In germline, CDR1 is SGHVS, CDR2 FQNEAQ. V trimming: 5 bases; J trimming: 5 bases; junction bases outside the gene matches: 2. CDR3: CASSQQGDEQYF. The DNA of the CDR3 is TGTGCCAGCAGCCAACAGGGGGACGAGCAGTACTTC. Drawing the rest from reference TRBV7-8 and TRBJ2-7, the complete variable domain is GAGVSQSPRYKVAKRGQDVALRCDPISGHVSLFWYQQALGQGPEFLTYFQNEAQLDKSGLPSDRFFAERPEGSVSTLKIQRTQQEDSAVYLCASSQQGDEQYFGPGTRLTVT.

CDR3 sequence reads: CASSPGPSYEQYF. The CDR3 nucleotides are TGTGCCAGCAGCCCAGGCCCATCCTACGAGCAGTACTTC. This sequence joins TRBV9 and TRBJ2-7; no clear D gene. Trimming cost V 4 bases and J 1 base, with 9 bases left between them. There are 13 residues in the CDR3. Germline assignment: CDR1 SGDLS and CDR2 YYNGEE.

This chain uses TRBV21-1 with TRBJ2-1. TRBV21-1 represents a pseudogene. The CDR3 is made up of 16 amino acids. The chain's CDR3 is CASSKDGTKDRDEQFF. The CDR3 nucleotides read TGTGCCAGCAGCAAAGATGGGACTAAAGACAGGGATGAGCAGTTCTTC.

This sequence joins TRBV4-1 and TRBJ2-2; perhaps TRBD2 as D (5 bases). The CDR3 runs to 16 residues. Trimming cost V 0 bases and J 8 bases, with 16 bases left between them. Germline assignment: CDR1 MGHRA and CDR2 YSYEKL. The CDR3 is CASSQDPRALVGELFF. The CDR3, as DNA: TGCGCCAGCAGCCAAGATCCGCGGGCCCTGGTGGGGGAGCTGTTTTTT.

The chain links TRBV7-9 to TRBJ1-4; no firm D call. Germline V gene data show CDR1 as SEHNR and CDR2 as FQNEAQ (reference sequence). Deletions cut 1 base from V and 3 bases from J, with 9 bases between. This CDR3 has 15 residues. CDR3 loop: CASSLGSASNEKLFF. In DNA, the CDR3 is TGTGCCAGCAGCTTAGGTTCGGCCTCTAATGAAAAACTGTTTTTT.

In nucleotides, the CDR3 is TGTGCCAGCAGTCCCCCTAGGACCGGAGAAGGAACTGAAGCTTTCTTT. Its translation: CASSPPRTGEGTEAFF. The chain links TRBV28 to TRBJ1-1; D unclear. The CDR3 is 16 amino acids. V was trimmed by 5 bases and J by 5 bases, leaving 21 bases between them. Germline CDR1 and CDR2: MDHEN and SYDVKM.